The clone carrying this T cell receptor (beta chain) appeared many times. The sample originates from a study of blood T cells in healthy people across ages. Study as a whole: About one barcoded beta molecule was captured per two T cells (by template switching).

The CDR3 sequence is 16 residues long. Germline lookup yields CDR1 MNHEY and CDR2 SMNVEV (reference sequence). V lost 5 bases, J lost 11 bases, and 24 bases lay in between. PCR was performed a second time for about 7 to 11 cycles using a sample-barcoded 5' primer and a J-beta primer mix. One entry per CDR3 protein results from TCRdb running MiXCR on the 5' RACE reads. The sample records about 930,000 distinct CDR3 sequences, about 27% being singletons. The same specimen was also included in a second study, on T cells of mothers and their children.

The chain combines TRBV27 with TRBJ1-4, with no clear D. Specimen: blood. The sequence was obtained from a woman between 40 and 55 years old in good health. CDR3 loop: CASSTTRPGEPTKLFF. The CDR3 nucleotides read TGTGCCAGCAGTACCACTCGGCCAGGCGAACCTACTAAACTGTTTTTT.